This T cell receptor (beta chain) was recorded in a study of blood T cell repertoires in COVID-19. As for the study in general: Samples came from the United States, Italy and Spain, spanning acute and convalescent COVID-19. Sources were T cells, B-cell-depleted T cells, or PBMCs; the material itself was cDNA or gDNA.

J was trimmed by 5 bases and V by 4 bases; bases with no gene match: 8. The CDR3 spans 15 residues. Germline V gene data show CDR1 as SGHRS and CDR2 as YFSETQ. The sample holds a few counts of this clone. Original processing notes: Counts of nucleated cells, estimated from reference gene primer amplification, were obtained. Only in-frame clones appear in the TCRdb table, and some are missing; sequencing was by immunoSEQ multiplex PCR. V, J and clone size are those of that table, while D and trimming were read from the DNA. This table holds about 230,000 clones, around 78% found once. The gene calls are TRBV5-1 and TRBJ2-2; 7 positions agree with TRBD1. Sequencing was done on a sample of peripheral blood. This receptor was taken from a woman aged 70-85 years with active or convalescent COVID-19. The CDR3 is CASSPGDSYTGELFF. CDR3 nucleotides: TGCGCCAGCAGCCCTGGGGACAGCTATACCGGGGAGCTGTTTTTT.